By sample share, the clone carrying this TCR beta chain is large (0.1 to 1%). Its antigen remains unidentified. Genes here carry mouse names. The read ends 1 residue early relative to the CDR3; the germline J gene fills the gap. These data originate in a study of tissue T cells after allogeneic stem cell transplantation. Regarding the study as a whole: Motif-based clustering found tissue-specific repertoire signatures shared across patients, though few clones were shared. TCR repertoires tracked anatomic similarity, regardless of disease or transplant status.

The time point denotes: mouse harvest day 7 after allogeneic transplant. Tail vein injection delivered 10^7 T-cell-depleted bone marrow cells and 10^6 splenic CD5+ T cells. Mice had MHC-mismatched B6 into BALB/c GVHD, sampled day 7 or 14. Repertoires were generated with immunoSEQ multiplex PCR, while TCRdb's copy carries only in-frame clones and drops some. The top ten hold 6.5% to 8.5% of the sample, which has about 9,000 clones, about 42% seen once. Germline loops: CDR1 FNHDT, CDR2 SITEND (reference sequence). CDR3 length equals 14 residues. The V gene lost 6 bases and the J gene lost 0 bases, with 9 bases spanning the gap.

J is TRBJ1-4 and V is TRBV19; D is possibly TRBD1 (5 bases). This sequence was found in a female BALB/c mouse given C57BL/6 T cells with graft-versus-host disease after an allogeneic hematopoietic cell transplant. Sequenced sample: gut tissue. The CDR3 bases that were read are TGTGCCAGCAAGGACAACTTTTCCAACGAAAGATTATTT. Its translation: CASKDNFSNERLF. The CDR3, in full, reads CASKDNFSNERLFF.